This T cell receptor (beta chain) was found in a study of blood T cell repertoires in COVID-19. The V gene's germline CDR1 is SGHKS and CDR2 YYEKEE (reference sequence). The CDR3 spans 15 residues. V lost 4 bases and J 3 bases, leaving 15 bases between the germline ends. Original processing methods: Estimates of nucleated cell counts were drawn from the amplification of reference gene primers. Assay: immunoSEQ multiplex PCR; the TCRdb copy retains only in-frame clones and omits some. D and trimming were read from the DNA, whereas the V and J calls and clone size are those reported in that table. The repertoire holds about 150,000 clones, roughly nine tenths seen once, with 2.4% in the top ten.

The gene calls are TRBV5-5 and TRBJ2-3; D possibly corresponds to TRBD2 (5 bases). The TCR comes from a woman aged 70-85 years with acute or convalescent COVID-19. What was sequenced was peripheral blood. CDR3 coding DNA: TGTGCCAGCAGCCCGGGAAGGGTCGGGACAGATACGCAGTATTTT. Its translation: CASSPGRVGTDTQYF.